This T cell receptor (beta chain) comes out of a study of cytomegalovirus exposure and HLA in healthy donors (dated by TCRdb to 2017 to 2019). General notes on the study: According to an earlier analysis of several hundred of the donors, 150 million to 200 million T cells yielded 117 million unique TCR beta sequences and around 280 Gb of sequence data. An early release covering around 630 HLA-typed donors comprised approximately 290 gigabases of sequencing data and around 80 million unique TCR sequences. The genetic ancestry cluster associated with self-reported Caucasian donors included over 65% of the roughly 400 genotyped donors. The study aimed to test whether cataloging public T cell receptors could reveal signatures of past pathogen exposure. The study profiled the T cell repertoires of hundreds of subjects by immunosequencing and related them to cytomegalovirus serostatus. Along with the approximately 700-subject first cohort, a separate validation cohort of about 110 different subjects was used. The study combined high-throughput TCR immunosequencing, statistical association of individual TCRs with disease status, and machine learning to predict cytomegalovirus infection status. In a later analysis, previously published TCR beta repertoires from about 640 donors were re-analyzed and high-resolution HLA genotyping was added so that TCR occurrence patterns could be studied. Rather than drawing on any new phenotypic data, the later analysis identified candidate immune exposures from TCR beta sequences and the way those sequences occurred across donors. An earlier analysis of 587 of the donors applied high-throughput TCR beta sequencing to assess whether each TCR beta V gene segment acted as functional or pseudogenic. Donor age, sex, ethnicity and CMV serostatus were compiled together with the repertoire data. A later genetic analysis took genome-wide SNP genotypes for about three fifths of the 666 donors and used that subset as a discovery cohort. All discovery cohort repertoires had been generated using a single sequencing platform. Class I and class II HLA loci were covered by the typing at four-digit resolution. The number of typed donors differed by locus: about 620-630 for A, B, C, DRB1 and DQB1; approximately 520 for DQA1; over 600 for DPA1; and some 470 for DPB1. Five DR-DQ haplotypes were handled as single units for association and clustering, since linkage in the cohort was strong. Across 398 genotyped donors of the cohort, an average of roughly 250,000 unique TCR beta nucleotide sequences per donor were sequenced, and roughly a sixth of those sequences were non-productive. What the work shows at the level of the full study, not this receptor alone: Correlated functional status among segregating V segments might reflect linkage disequilibrium, but an unknown experimental factor could not be ruled out. A later analysis associated about 17,000 TCR beta sequences with specific HLA alleles at a false discovery rate of 0.05. In a later genetic analysis, a missense DCLRE1C variant was associated with V-gene and J-gene trimming of TCR beta chains, and the association was replicated in an independent cohort. A further reported finding was that TCR beta sequences accurately predicted the HLA-A and HLA-B alleles for most subjects in the first cohort. Most TCR sequences were observed very rarely across donors, whereas some public TCRs were present in many individuals. A later genetic analysis reported fewer N-insertions in productive TCRs among donors in an Asian-associated ancestry cluster than the approximately 670-donor mean. According to the authors, the approach could potentially be generalized to other disease states and immunological phenotypes. The only immune exposure information available for the cohort was CMV serostatus. Because counts were too low, about 18 rarely observed V segments, including chromosome 9 orphons, were left out of the earlier analysis of roughly 600 of the donors. In this cohort, only TCR beta chains were sequenced, and detectable features were limited by the absence of alpha or paired-chain data. The study gave a list of more than 150 TCR beta chains associated with cytomegalovirus. In a later analysis, HLA-associated TCR beta chains were found to be more clonally expanded and to have lower generation probabilities than equally common non-associated chains. Several of the top co-occurrence clusters appeared to be linked to parvovirus B19, influenza, CMV and Epstein-Barr virus, according to a later analysis. In a later analysis, the rate of TCR association differed among HLA loci, with DRB1 alleles having the most associated TCRs and HLA-C alleles having the fewest. Strong co-occurrence of HLA alleles, especially DR and DQ, made assigning TCR associations to individual alleles difficult. According to a later analysis, most CMV-associated TCR beta chains appeared to be HLA-restricted, and the HLA associations seemed to be driven largely by CMV exposure. An earlier analysis of roughly 570 of the donors showed that most TCR beta V segments appeared in productive rearrangements either about 87% or about 30% of the time, which broadly matched IMGT annotations. The classifier was reported to diagnose cytomegalovirus status with high specificity and sensitivity in both the original cohort and the validation cohort. Because some donors lacked HLA typing at each locus, the association tests relied only on the typed subset. A cluster of highly shared sequence variants was judged likely to represent a technical artifact of the sequencing pipeline. In vitro tests confirmed that a few of the cytomegalovirus-associated TCR beta chains recognize cytomegalovirus antigens. Presence/absence analyses assumed roughly uniform sequencing depth across donors, an assumption that may not hold.

About this clone: No cognate antigen has been identified for it. Base quality data are lacking; no much larger clone is found one base away.

The method was the immunoSEQ multiplex PCR assay. For the multiplex PCR, a mixture combining 60 forward primers for TCR Vbeta segments and 13 reverse primers for TCR Jbeta segments was used. A multiplex PCR assay on genomic DNA amplified the CDR3 region of rearranged TCR beta genes. Amplified TCR beta libraries were sequenced as 87-base-pair reads on the Illumina HiSeq System. Under the source paper's analysis protocol: In a later analysis, tens of millions of unique TCR beta chains were counted across the 650 to 700 repertoires, and about 9.9 million of these chains were shared by at least two donors. A nearest-neighbor algorithm error-corrected the raw reads and collapsed the reads into unique sequences, merging closely related sequences to remove PCR and sequencing errors. Alignment of CDR3 sequences to IMGT reference sequences was used to assign V, D and J gene segments. For a sequence to be retained, a match of at least six nucleotides to both a V gene segment and a J gene segment was required. A rearrangement was called productive if the CDR3 had no stop codons and remained in frame with V and J, and every other rearrangement was called non-productive. CDR3 was defined by IMGT convention, running from the second conserved V-encoded cysteine to the conserved J-encoded phenylalanine. Sequences without an unambiguous match to a single V gene segment were excluded from the earlier analysis of a few hundred of the donors. An earlier analysis of a few hundred of the donors called V segments functional above 56.7% productive rearrangements and segregating when the between-donor standard deviation exceeded 5%. To diagnose cytomegalovirus status from the catalog of TCR beta chain sequences, a statistical classification framework was built. A later analysis assigned V and J genes by comparing TCR nucleotide sequences with IMGT/GENE-DB human TR gene sequences. The TCRdist pipeline was used in a later analysis to assign CDR3 sequences and most-parsimonious VDJ recombination scenarios. In a later analysis, every TCR beta chain was defined by the combination of its CDR3 amino acid sequence and its V-gene family, and reads without a unique V-gene family were dropped. In a later analysis, 450 to 600 highly shared, low-generation-probability nucleotide sequences were removed to address suspected cross-contamination and a sequencing artifact. In a later analysis, a clonal expansion index for each public chain was calculated from normalized within-repertoire ranks of inferred template counts. Generation probabilities in a later analysis came from a VDJ recombination model fitted to out-of-frame rearrangements, and those results were checked against IGoR. In a later analysis, TCR-TCR, TCR-HLA and TCR-CMV co-occurrence was scored with hypergeometric tests, and a repertoire-size bias correction was applied to TCR pairs. In a later analysis, false discovery rates were estimated by permuting HLA or CMV assignments 20 times. A later analysis grouped co-occurring TCRs with DBSCAN, adding TCRdist sequence similarity when clustering within HLA-allele-positive subsets. For co-occurrence clustering, repertoires with fewer than 30,000 or more than 120,000 public chains were excluded, along with roughly 5 repertoires with anomalous nucleotide sharing. Imported from immuneACCESS, the table was reduced by TCRdb to in-frame sequences with V and J called. These copies leave out some clones; in studies compared against another copy, an unresolved V gene accounts for under half, and the cause of the remainder is not known. That table supplies the V and J calls and clone size; D and trimming were determined from the DNA. Here the sample has about 130,000 clones; 84% occur a single time. The ten largest clones add up to about 2.5% of the sample.

The cohort was made up of several hundred healthy bone marrow donors. All cohort members were sampled while nominally healthy, although unrecorded immune exposures were likely present. The donor was CMV seronegative and belonged to the group of approximately 320 seronegative cohort members. A peripheral blood sample was collected from each donor, and TCR beta sequencing was performed on peripheral blood mononuclear cells. The Qiagen DNeasy Blood Extraction Kit was used to extract genomic DNA from the blood cell samples. The material sequenced was PBMCs. The source is a middle-aged man in good health and CMV-seronegative.

The CDR3 sequence is CAWSVGTGIEKLFF. The bases are TGTGCCTGGAGTGTAGGGACAGGGATTGAAAAACTGTTTTTT. In this chain, TRBV30 is recombined with TRBJ1-4; 9 central bases correspond to TRBD1. The CDR1 and CDR2 encoded by the germline V gene (reference sequence) are GTSNPN and SVGIG. The CDR3 contains 14 residues, cysteine and phenylalanine counted. Kept here is only the CDR3 DNA, which spans 42 bases and is read in frame from base 1. Here V drops 0 bases and J drops 7 bases, and the junction holds 3 bases not matched to any gene. Where the CDR3 stops, the reference TRBV30 and TRBJ1-4 genes take over; the full variable domain is SQTIHQWPATLVQPVGSPLSLECTVEGTSNPNLYWYRQAAGRGLQLLFYSVGIGQISSEVPQNLSASRPQDRQFILSSKKLLLSDSGFYLCAWSVGTGIEKLFFGSGTQLSVL.